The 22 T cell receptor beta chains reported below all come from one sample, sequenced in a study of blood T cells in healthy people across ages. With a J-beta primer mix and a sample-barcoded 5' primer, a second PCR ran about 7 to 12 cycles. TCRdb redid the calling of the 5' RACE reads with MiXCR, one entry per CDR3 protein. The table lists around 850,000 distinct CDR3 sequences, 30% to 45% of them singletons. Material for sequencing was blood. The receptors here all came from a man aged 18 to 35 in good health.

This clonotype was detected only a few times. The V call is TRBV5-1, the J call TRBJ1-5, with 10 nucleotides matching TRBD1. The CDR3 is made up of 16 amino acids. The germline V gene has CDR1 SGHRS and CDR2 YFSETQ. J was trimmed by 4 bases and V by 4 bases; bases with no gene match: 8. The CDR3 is CASSAGTGEGNQPQHF. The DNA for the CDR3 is TGCGCCAGCAGCGCTGGGACAGGGGAGGGAAATCAGCCCCAGCATTTT.

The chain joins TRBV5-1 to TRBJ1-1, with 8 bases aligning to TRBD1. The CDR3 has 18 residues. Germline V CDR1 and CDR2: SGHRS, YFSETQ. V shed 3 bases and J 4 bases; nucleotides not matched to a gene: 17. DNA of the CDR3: TGCGCCAGCAGCTCGATAGATTCCAAAGCGACAGGGGCCACTGAAGCTTTCTTT. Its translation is CASSSIDSKATGATEAFF.

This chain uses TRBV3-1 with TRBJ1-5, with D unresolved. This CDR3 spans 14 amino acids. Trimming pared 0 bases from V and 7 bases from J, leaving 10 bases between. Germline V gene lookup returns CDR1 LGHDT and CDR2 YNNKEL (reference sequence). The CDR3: CASSQEGIWQPQHF. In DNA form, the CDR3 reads TGTGCCAGCAGCCAAGAGGGTATTTGGCAGCCCCAGCATTTT. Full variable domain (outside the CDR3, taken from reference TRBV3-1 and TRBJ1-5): DTAVSQTPKYLVTQMGNDKSIKCEQNLGHDTMYWYKQDSKKFLKIMFSYNNKELIINETVPNRFSPKSPDKAHLNLHINSLELGDSAVYFCASSQEGIWQPQHFGDGTRLSIL.

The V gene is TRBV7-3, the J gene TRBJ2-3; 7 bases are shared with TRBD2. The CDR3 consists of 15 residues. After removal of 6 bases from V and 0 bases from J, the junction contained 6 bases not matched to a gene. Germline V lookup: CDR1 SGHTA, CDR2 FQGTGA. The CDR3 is CASRKSGGSTDTQYF. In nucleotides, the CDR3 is TGTGCCAGCAGAAAATCGGGGGGAAGCACAGATACGCAGTATTTT.

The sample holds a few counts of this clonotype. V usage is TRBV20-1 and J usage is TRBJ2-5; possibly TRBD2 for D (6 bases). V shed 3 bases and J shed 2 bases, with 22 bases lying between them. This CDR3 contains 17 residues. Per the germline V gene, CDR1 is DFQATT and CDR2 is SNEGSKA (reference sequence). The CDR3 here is CSASTPWGLGGQETQYF. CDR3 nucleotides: TGCAGTGCTAGTACCCCGTGGGGACTCGGTGGGCAAGAGACCCAGTACTTC.

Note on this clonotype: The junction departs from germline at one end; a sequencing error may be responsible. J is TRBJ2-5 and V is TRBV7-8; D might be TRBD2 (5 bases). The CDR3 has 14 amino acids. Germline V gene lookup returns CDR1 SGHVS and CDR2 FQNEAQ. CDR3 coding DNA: TGTGCCAACAGCGTGACTATCGATCAAGAGACCCAGTACTTC. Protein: CANSVTIDQETQYF.

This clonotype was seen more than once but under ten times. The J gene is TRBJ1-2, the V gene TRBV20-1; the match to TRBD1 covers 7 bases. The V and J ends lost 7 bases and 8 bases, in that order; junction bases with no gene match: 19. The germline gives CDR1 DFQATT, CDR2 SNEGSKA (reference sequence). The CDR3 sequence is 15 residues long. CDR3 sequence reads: CSGGSQGRDSGGYTF. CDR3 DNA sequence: TGCAGTGGGGGTTCACAGGGGCGGGACTCCGGGGGCTACACCTTC.

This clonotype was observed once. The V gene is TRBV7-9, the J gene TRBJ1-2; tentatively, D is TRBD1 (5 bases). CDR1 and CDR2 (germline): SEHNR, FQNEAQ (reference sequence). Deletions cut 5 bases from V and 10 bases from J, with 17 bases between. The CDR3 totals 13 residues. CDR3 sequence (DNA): TGTGCCAGCAGCGTAGGGGACGGATCTTACTACACCTTC. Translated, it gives CASSVGDGSYYTF.

Here the CDR3 DNA reads TGTGCCTGGACCCGGGGGGGCGGACAAGAGACCCAGTACTTC. This gives the protein CAWTRGGGQETQYF. The chain combines TRBV30 with TRBJ2-5; 8 nucleotides align to TRBD2. The CDR3 loop spans 14 amino acids. The V segment lost 4 bases and the J segment 2 bases; nucleotides outside the gene matches: 6. Germline assignment: CDR1 GTSNPN and CDR2 SVGIG (reference sequence).

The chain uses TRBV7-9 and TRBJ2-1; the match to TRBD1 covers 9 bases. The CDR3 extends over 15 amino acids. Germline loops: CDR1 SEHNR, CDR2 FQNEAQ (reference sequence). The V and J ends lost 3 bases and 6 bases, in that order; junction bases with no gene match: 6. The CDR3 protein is CASSFDRGAFNEQFF. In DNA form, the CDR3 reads TGTGCCAGCAGCTTCGACAGGGGGGCCTTCAATGAGCAGTTCTTC.

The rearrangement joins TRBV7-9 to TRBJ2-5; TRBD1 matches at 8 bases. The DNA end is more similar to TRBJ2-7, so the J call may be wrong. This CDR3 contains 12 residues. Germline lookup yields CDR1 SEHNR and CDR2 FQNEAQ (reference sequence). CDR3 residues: CASKTGGGEQYF. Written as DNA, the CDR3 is TGTGCCAGCAAAACAGGGGGAGGCGAGCAGTACTTC.

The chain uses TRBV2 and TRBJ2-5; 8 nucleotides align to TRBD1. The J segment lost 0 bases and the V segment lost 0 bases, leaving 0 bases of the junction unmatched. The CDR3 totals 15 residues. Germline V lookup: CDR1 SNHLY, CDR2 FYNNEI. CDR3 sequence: CASSEATGDQETQYF. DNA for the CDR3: TGTGCCAGCAGTGAAGCGACAGGGGACCAAGAGACCCAGTACTTC. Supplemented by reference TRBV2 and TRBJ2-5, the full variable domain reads EPEVTQTPSHQVTQMGQEVILRCVPISNHLYFYWYRQILGQKVEFLVSFYNNEISEKSEIFDDQFSVERPDGSNFTLKIRSTKLEDSAMYFCASSEATGDQETQYFGPGTRLLVL.

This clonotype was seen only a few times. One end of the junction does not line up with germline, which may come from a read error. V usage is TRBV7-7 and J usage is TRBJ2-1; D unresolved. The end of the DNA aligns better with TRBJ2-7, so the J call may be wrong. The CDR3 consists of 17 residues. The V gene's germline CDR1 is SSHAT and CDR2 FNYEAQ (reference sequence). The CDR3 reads CASSLRADGSSYNEQYF. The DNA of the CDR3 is TGTGCTAGCAGCTTAAGGGCGGATGGCAGCTCCTACAATGAGCAGTACTTC.

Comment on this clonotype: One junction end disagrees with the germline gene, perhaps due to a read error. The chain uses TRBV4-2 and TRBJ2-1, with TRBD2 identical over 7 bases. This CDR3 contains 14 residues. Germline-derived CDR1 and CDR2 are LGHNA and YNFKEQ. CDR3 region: CASGGDSSYNGQFF. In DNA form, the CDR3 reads TGTGCCAGCGGGGGGGATAGCTCCTACAATGGGCAGTTCTTC.

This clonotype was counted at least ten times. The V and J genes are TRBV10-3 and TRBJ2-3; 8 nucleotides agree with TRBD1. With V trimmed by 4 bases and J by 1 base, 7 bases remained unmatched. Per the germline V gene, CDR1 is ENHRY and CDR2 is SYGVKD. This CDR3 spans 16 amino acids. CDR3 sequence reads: CAISGRTGLRTDTQYF. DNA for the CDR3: TGTGCCATCAGTGGCAGGACAGGGCTTCGCACAGATACGCAGTATTTT.

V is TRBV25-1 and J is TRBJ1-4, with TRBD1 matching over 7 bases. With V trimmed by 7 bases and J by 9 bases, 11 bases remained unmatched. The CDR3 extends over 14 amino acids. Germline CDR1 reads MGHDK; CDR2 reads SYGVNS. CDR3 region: CASTQAGGDQKLFF. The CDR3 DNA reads TGTGCCAGCACGCAGGCAGGGGGGGATCAAAAACTGTTTTTT.

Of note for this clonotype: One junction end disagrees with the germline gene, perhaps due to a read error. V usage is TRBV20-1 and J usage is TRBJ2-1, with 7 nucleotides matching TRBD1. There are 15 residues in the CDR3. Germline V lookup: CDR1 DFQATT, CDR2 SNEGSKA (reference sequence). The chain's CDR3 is CSARGPGQPYNEQFF. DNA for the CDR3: TGCAGTGCTAGAGGTCCGGGACAGCCCTACAATGAGCAGTTTTTC.

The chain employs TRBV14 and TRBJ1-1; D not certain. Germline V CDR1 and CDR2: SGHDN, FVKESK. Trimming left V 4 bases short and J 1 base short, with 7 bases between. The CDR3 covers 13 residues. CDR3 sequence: CASSRVPNTEAFF. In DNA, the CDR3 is TGTGCCAGCAGCCGTGTCCCGAACACTGAAGCTTTCTTT.

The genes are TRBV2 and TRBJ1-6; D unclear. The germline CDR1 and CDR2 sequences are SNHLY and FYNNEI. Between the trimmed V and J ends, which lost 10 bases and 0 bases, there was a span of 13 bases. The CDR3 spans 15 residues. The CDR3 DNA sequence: TGTGCCAATAACCAACAGAGCTCCTATAATTCACCCCTCCACTTT. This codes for CANNQQSSYNSPLHF.

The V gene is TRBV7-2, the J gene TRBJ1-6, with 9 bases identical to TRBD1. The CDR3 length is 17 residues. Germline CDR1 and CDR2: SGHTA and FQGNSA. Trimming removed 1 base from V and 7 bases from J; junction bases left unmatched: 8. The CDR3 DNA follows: TGTGCCAGCAGCTTAGTTCGGGGGGGGACAGGGAATTCACCCCTCCACTTT. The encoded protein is CASSLVRGGTGNSPLHF.

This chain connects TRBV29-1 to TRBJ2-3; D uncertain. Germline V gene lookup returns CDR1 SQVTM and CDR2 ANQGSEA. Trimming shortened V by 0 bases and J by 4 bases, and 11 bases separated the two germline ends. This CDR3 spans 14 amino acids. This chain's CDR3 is CSVEDDFNPDTQYF. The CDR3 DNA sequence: TGCAGCGTTGAAGATGATTTCAACCCAGATACGCAGTATTTT.

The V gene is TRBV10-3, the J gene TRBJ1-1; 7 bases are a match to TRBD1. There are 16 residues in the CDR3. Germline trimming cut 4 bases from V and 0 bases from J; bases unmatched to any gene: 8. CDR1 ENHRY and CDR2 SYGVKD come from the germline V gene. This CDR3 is CAISAGGQYLNTEAFF. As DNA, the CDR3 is TGTGCCATCAGTGCAGGGGGACAATACCTGAACACTGAAGCTTTCTTT.